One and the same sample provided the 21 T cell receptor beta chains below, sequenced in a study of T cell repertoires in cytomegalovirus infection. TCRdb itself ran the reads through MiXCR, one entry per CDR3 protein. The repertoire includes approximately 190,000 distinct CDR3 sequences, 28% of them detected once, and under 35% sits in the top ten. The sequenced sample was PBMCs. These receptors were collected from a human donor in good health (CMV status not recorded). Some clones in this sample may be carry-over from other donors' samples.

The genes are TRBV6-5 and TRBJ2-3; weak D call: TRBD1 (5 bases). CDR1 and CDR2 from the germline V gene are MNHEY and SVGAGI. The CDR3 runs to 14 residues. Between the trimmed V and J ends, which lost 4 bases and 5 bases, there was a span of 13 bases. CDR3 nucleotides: TGTGCCAGCAGTTCCACTGTGGACAAAGATACGCAGTATTTT. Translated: CASSSTVDKDTQYF.

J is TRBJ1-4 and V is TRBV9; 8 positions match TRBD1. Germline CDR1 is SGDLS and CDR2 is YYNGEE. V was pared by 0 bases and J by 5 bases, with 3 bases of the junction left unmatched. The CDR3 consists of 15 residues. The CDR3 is CASSVGDRPNEKLFF. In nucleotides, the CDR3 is TGTGCCAGCAGCGTAGGGGACAGGCCCAATGAAAAACTGTTTTTT.

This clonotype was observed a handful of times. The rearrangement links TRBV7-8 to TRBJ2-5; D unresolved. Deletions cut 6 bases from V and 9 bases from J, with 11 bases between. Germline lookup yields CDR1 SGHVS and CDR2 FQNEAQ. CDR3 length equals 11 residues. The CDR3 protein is CASRGIWAQYF. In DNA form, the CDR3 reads TGTGCCAGCAGGGGGATTTGGGCCCAGTACTTC.

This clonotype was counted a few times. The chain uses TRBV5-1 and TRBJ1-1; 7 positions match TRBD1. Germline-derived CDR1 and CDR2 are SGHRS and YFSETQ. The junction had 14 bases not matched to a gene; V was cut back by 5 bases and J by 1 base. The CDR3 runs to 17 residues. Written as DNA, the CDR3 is TGCGCCAGCAGGTTCGGGACAGCCGACCAACGGAACACTGAAGCTTTCTTT. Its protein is CASRFGTADQRNTEAFF.

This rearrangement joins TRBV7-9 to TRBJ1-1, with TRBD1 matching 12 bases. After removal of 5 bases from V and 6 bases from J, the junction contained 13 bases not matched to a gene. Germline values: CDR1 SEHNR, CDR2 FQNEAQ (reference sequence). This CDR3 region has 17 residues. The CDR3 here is CASSHPTGQGARAEAFF. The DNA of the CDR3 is TGTGCCAGCAGCCACCCTACGGGACAGGGGGCCCGGGCTGAAGCTTTCTTT.

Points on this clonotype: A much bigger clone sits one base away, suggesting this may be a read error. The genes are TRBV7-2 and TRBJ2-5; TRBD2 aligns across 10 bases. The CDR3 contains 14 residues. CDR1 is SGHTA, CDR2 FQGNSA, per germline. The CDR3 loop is CASSSGLARAPGSF. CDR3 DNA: TGTGCCAGCAGCTCGGGACTAGCGAGGGCCCCCGGTTCCTTC.

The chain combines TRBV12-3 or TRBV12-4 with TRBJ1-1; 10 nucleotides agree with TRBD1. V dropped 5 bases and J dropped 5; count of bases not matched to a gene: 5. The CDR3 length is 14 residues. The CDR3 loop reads CASSTTGGETEAFF. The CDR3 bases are TGTGCCAGCAGTACGACAGGGGGCGAAACTGAAGCTTTCTTT.

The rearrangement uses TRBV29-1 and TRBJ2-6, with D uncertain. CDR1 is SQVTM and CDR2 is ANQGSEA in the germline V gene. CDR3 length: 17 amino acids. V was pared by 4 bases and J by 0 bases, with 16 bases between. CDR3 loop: CSVGLGTSLSGANVLTF. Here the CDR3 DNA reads TGCAGCGTTGGGCTCGGAACTTCCCTCTCTGGGGCCAACGTCCTGACTTTC.

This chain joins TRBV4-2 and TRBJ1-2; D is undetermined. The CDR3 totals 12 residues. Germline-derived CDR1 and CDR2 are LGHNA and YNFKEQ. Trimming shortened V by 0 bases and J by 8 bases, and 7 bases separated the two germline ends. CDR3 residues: CASSQERFGYTF. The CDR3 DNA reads TGTGCCAGCAGCCAAGAACGGTTCGGCTACACCTTC.

In nucleotides, the CDR3 is TGTGCCTGGAGTCCGGGACTAGCGAGTGAGCAGTTCTTC. Residues: CAWSPGLASEQFF. The chain joins TRBV30 to TRBJ2-1; 10 positions match TRBD2. The J segment lost 9 bases and the V segment lost 2 bases, leaving 4 bases of the junction unmatched. The CDR3 has 13 residues. CDR1 and CDR2 from the germline V gene are GTSNPN and SVGIG (reference sequence).

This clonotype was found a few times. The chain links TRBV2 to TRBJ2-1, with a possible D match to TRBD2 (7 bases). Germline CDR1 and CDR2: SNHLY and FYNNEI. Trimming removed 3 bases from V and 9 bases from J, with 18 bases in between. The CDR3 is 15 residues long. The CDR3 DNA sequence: TGTGCCAGCAGTGATATGGTAGGGGGGGCGGGTGAGCAGTTCTTC. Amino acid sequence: CASSDMVGGAGEQFF.

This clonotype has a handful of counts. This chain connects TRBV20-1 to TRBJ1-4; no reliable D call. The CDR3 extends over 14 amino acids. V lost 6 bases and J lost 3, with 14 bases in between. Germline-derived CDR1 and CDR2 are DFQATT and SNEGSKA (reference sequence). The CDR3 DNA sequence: TGCAGTGCCACCACCCGACCGCCTAATGAAAAACTGTTTTTT. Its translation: CSATTRPPNEKLFF.

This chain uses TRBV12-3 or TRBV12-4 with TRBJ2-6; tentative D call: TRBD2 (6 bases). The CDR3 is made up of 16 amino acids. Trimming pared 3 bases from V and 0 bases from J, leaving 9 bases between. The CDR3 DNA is TGTGCCAGCAGTTTCCCCGGGGGCTCTGGGGCCAACGTCCTGACTTTC. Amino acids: CASSFPGGSGANVLTF.

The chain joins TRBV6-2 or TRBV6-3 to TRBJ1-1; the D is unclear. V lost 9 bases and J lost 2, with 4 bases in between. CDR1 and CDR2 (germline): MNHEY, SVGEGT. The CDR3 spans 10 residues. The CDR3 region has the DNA TGTGCCAGATCTAACACTGAAGCTTTCTTT. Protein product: CARSNTEAFF.

DNA of the CDR3: TGCAGTGCCGACCAGGGGGCCTGGGGTAAAAAAGCTTTCTTT. It codes for CSADQGAWGKKAFF. The rearrangement joins TRBV20-1 to TRBJ1-1; the match to TRBD1 covers 8 bases. Trimming cost V 6 bases and J 9 bases; bases outside gene matches: 15. The CDR3 totals 14 residues. Germline V CDR1 and CDR2: DFQATT, SNEGSKA (reference sequence).

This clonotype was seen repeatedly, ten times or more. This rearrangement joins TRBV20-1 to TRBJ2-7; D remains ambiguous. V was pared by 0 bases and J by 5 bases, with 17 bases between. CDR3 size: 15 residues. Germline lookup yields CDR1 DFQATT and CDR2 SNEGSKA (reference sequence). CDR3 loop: CSARDQIGVIDEQYF. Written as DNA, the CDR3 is TGCAGTGCTAGAGATCAAATTGGGGTAATCGACGAGCAGTACTTC.

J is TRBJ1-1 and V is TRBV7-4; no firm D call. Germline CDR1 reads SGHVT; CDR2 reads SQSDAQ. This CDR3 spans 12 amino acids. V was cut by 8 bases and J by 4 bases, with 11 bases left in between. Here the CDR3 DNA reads TGTGCCAGCGCCGTAAGTGGCACTGAAGCTTTCTTT. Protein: CASAVSGTEAFF. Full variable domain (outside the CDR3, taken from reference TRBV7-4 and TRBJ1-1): GAGVSQSPRYKVAKRGRDVALRCDSISGHVTLYWYRQTLGQGSEVLTYSQSDAQRDKSGRPSGRFSAERPERSVSTLKIQRTEQGDSAVYLCASAVSGTEAFFGQGTRLTVV.

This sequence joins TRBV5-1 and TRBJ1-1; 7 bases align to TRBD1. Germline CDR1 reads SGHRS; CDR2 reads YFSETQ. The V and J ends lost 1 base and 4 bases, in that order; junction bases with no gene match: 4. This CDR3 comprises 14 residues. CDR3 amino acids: CASSLQGQSTEAFF. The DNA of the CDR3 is TGCGCCAGCAGCTTGCAGGGACAGAGCACTGAAGCTTTCTTT. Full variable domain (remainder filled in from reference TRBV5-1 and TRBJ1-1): KAGVTQTPRYLIKTRGQQVTLSCSPISGHRSVSWYQQTPGQGLQFLFEYFSETQRNKGNFPGRFSGRQFSNSRSEMNVSTLELGDSALYLCASSLQGQSTEAFFGQGTRLTVV.

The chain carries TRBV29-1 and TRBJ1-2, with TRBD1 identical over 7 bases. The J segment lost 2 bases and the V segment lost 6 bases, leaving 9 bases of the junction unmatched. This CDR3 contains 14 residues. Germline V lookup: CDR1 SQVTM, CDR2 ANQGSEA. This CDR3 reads CSVEGGRGNYGYTF. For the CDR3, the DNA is TGCAGCGTGGAGGGGGGCAGGGGGAACTATGGCTACACCTTC.

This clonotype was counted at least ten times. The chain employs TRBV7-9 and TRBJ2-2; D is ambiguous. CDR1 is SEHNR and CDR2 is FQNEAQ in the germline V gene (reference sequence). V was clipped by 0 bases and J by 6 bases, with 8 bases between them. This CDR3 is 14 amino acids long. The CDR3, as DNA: TGTGCCAGCAGCTTAGCCCGTGATGCCGGGGAGCTGTTTTTT. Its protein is CASSLARDAGELFF.

The CDR3: CASGGTSGGKVVETQYF. The CDR3 DNA reads as TGCGCCAGCGGCGGGACTAGCGGGGGGAAGGTAGTAGAGACCCAGTACTTC. The chain joins TRBV10-2 to TRBJ2-5; 15 positions match TRBD2. Trimming removed 8 bases from V and 4 bases from J; junction bases left unmatched: 11. Germline V gene data show CDR1 as WSHSY and CDR2 as SAAADI. This CDR3 is 17 amino acids long.